The 26 T cell receptor beta chains below all came from one sample that was sequenced in a study of spatial heterogeneity in lung cancer. Time point given: sample taken at primary tumor resection. No cells were sorted before sequencing. The whole RNA sequenced was extracted from tumor, nontumor lung or frozen PBMC. TCRdb processed the 5' RACE reads anew with MiXCR; each CDR3 protein has one entry. The sample holds about 2,900 distinct CDR3 sequences, 10% to 15% seen once. This specimen was normal lung tissue next to the tumor, taken at surgery. These receptors all come from a male donor with early-stage non-small cell lung cancer.

This clonotype was seen ten or more times. J is TRBJ1-6 and V is TRBV7-8; D is ambiguous. Looked up from germline, CDR1 is SGHVS and CDR2 is FQNEAQ. V lost 3 bases and J lost 8, with 14 bases in between. The CDR3 covers 15 residues. DNA of the CDR3: TGTGCCAGCAGCTTTCAGAGGTCCGGCGATTCACCCCTCCACTTT. Protein product: CASSFQRSGDSPLHF.

In its sample, this clonotype ranks as medium-sized. The gene calls are TRBV5-4 and TRBJ1-2, with TRBD1 as a possible D gene (5 bases). Between the trimmed V and J ends, which lost 2 bases and 6 bases, there was a span of 23 bases. The CDR3 consists of 17 residues. Per germline, CDR1 SGHNT and CDR2 YYREEE (reference sequence). The CDR3 nucleotides are TGTGCCAGCAGCTTCGACCCTCCCCCGGGGCCGACCCATGGCTACACCTTC. As protein: CASSFDPPPGPTHGYTF.

Judged by abundance, this clonotype is medium-sized. The genes are TRBV14 and TRBJ1-4; D unresolved. CDR3 length equals 14 residues. Trimming removed 0 bases at V and 8 bases at J, with 10 bases between. Germline V gene lookup returns CDR1 SGHDN and CDR2 FVKESK. The CDR3 DNA reads TGTGCCAGCAGCCAAGATTTCGGAGGGGAAAAACTGTTTTTT. Protein: CASSQDFGGEKLFF.

This clonotype is classed as large. V and J are TRBV10-3 and TRBJ2-1; 8 bases are a match to TRBD1. CDR1 is ENHRY, CDR2 SYGVKD, per germline. V lost 3 bases to trimming and J lost 7 bases; unmatched junction nucleotides: 8. The CDR3 is 15 residues long. The CDR3: CAISEGQGKKNEQFF. CDR3 sequence (DNA): TGTGCCATCAGTGAAGGACAGGGAAAGAAAAATGAGCAGTTCTTC.

This clonotype is classed as medium-sized. The chain recombines TRBV2 with TRBJ2-7, with TRBD1 as a possible D gene (6 bases). The ends were cut back, 7 bases at V and 0 bases at J, with 16 bases in the middle. CDR1 and CDR2 from the germline V gene are SNHLY and FYNNEI. The CDR3 length is 15 residues. For the CDR3, the DNA is TGTGCCAGCACCGGAGACAGGCAATCCTCCTACGAGCAGTACTTC. This sequence encodes CASTGDRQSSYEQYF.

The chain combines TRBV20-1 with TRBJ2-5, with D possibly matching TRBD2 (5 bases). Between the trimmed V and J ends, which lost 5 bases and 4 bases, there was a span of 14 bases. CDR1 is DFQATT and CDR2 is SNEGSKA in the germline V gene (reference sequence). The CDR3 loop spans 13 amino acids. CDR3 region: CSAPDSFGETQYF. The CDR3 DNA sequence: TGCAGTGCTCCGGACTCCTTCGGAGAGACCCAGTACTTC.

In its sample, this clonotype is medium-sized. V and J are TRBV7-2 and TRBJ1-2; 8 bases are a match to TRBD1. The CDR3 runs to 15 residues. Germline V CDR1 and CDR2: SGHTA, FQGNSA. V trimming: 4 bases; J trimming: 6 bases; junction bases outside the gene matches: 10. For the CDR3, the DNA is TGTGCCAGCAGCTCCGCCGGACAGGGAGAGGATGGCTACACCTTC. The encoded protein is CASSSAGQGEDGYTF. The whole variable domain, filled in from reference TRBV7-2 and TRBJ1-2, reads GAGVSQSPSNKVTEKGKDVELRCDPISGHTALYWYRQSLGQGLEFLIYFQGNSAPDKSGLPSDRFSAERTGGSVSTLTIQRTQQEDSAVYLCASSSAGQGEDGYTFGSGTRLTVV.

By share, this clonotype ranks as medium-sized. The rearrangement joins TRBV14 to TRBJ1-1, with 10 bases that match TRBD1. Trimming removed 4 bases from V and 4 bases from J; junction bases left unmatched: 6. CDR1 is SGHDN and CDR2 is FVKESK in the germline V gene. The CDR3 covers 15 residues. The CDR3: CASSPTRQGATEAFF. DNA for the CDR3: TGTGCCAGCAGCCCTACCCGACAGGGGGCCACTGAAGCTTTCTTT.

Many counts were recorded for this clonotype. V usage is TRBV5-6 and J usage is TRBJ1-5; D remains unclear. There are 15 residues in the CDR3. V lost 4 bases to trimming and J lost 3 bases, with 14 bases between them. Germline loops: CDR1 SGHDT, CDR2 YYEEEE. The CDR3 DNA follows: TGTGCCAGCAGCCGGCGGTCGCTTCTCAATCAGCCCCAGCATTTT. Translating it yields CASSRRSLLNQPQHF.

Relative to its sample, this clonotype is medium-sized. The chain recombines TRBV7-2 with TRBJ2-3; 9 positions match TRBD1. CDR1 and CDR2 from the germline V gene are SGHTA and FQGNSA. V dropped 5 bases and J dropped 2; count of bases not matched to a gene: 5. This CDR3 comprises 15 residues. CDR3 region: CASSLQGAVTDTQYF. CDR3 sequence (DNA): TGTGCCAGCAGCCTACAGGGGGCCGTCACAGATACGCAGTATTTT. Full variable domain (rest looked up from reference TRBV7-2 and TRBJ2-3): GAGVSQSPSNKVTEKGKDVELRCDPISGHTALYWYRQSLGQGLEFLIYFQGNSAPDKSGLPSDRFSAERTGGSVSTLTIQRTQQEDSAVYLCASSLQGAVTDTQYFGPGTRLTVL.

This chain uses TRBV7-9 with TRBJ2-7, with 10 bases lining up with TRBD1. CDR1 is SEHNR, CDR2 FQNEAQ, per germline (reference sequence). Germline trimming cut 6 bases from V and 5 bases from J; bases unmatched to any gene: 4. CDR3 length: 13 residues. The CDR3 DNA reads as TGTGCCAGCAGGGGGACAGGGGTCAACGAGCAGTACTTC. This sequence encodes CASRGTGVNEQYF.

By sample fraction, this clonotype is medium-sized. The chain employs TRBV5-1 and TRBJ2-2; the D gene is possibly TRBD1 (5 bases). The CDR3 covers 14 residues. Trimming stripped 5 bases from V and 3 bases from J, with 11 bases between. Germline values: CDR1 SGHRS, CDR2 YFSETQ. As DNA, the CDR3 is TGCGCCAGCAGTTTAACAGGATACACCGGGGAGCTGTTTTTT. This codes for CASSLTGYTGELFF.

This clonotype is labeled medium-sized. The chain employs TRBV28 and TRBJ2-1; TRBD2 matches 8 bases. The V gene's germline CDR1 is MDHEN and CDR2 SYDVKM. The CDR3 extends over 14 amino acids. Unmatched junction bases numbered 7, after V lost 4 bases and J lost 8 bases. DNA of the CDR3: TGTGCCAGCAGTTCCGGACTAGCCCCCGATGAGCAGTTCTTC. Residues: CASSSGLAPDEQFF.

This clonotype is medium-sized in the sample. This rearrangement joins TRBV15 to TRBJ1-5; weak D call: TRBD1 (6 bases). V was clipped by 2 bases and J by 2 bases, with 19 bases between them. The CDR3 is 18 residues long. Germline V gives CDR1 LNHNV, CDR2 YYDKDF (reference sequence). CDR3: CATSRRLSTGSRNQPQHF. In nucleotides, the CDR3 is TGTGCCACCAGCAGACGCCTATCGACAGGATCCCGCAATCAGCCCCAGCATTTT.

By sample fraction, this clonotype is medium-sized. The rearrangement links TRBV28 to TRBJ2-7; TRBD1 is a possible D gene (5 bases). CDR1 and CDR2 from the germline V gene are MDHEN and SYDVKM. Trimming removed 6 bases at V and 3 bases at J, with 6 bases between. The CDR3 extends over 11 amino acids. This CDR3 is CASRDIYEQYF. The CDR3 nucleotides read TGTGCCAGCAGGGACATCTACGAGCAGTACTTC.

There are many counts of this clonotype. This chain uses TRBV18 with TRBJ1-2; tentatively, D is TRBD1 (5 bases). Germline CDR1 is KGHSH and CDR2 is LQKENI. The CDR3 extends over 13 amino acids. V lost 6 bases, J lost 8 bases, and 16 bases lay in between. Written as DNA, the CDR3 is TGTGCCAGCTCCCCTTCGAGGGGCTACGGCTACACCTTC. Translated: CASSPSRGYGYTF.

By share, this clonotype counts as medium-sized (0.01 to 0.1%). The V and J genes are TRBV5-1 and TRBJ1-6; D is unresolved. The ends were cut back, 0 bases at V and 9 bases at J, with 16 bases in the middle. Germline V gene sequence: CDR1 SGHRS, CDR2 YFSETQ. The CDR3 loop spans 16 amino acids. CDR3 loop: CASSLGWAINGSPLHF. CDR3 sequence (DNA): TGCGCCAGCAGCTTGGGGTGGGCAATCAACGGTTCACCCCTCCACTTT.

This clonotype came up many times. V is TRBV20-1 and J is TRBJ2-5; 9 bases align to TRBD1. This CDR3 spans 15 amino acids. The germline V gene has CDR1 DFQATT and CDR2 SNEGSKA (reference sequence). V dropped 1 base and J dropped 5; count of bases not matched to a gene: 8. DNA for the CDR3: TGCAGTGCTAGAGGACAGGGGGACACGGGCGAGACCCAGTACTTC. Its translation: CSARGQGDTGETQYF.

Ten or more counts support this clonotype. The chain combines TRBV6-5 with TRBJ1-5; 8 bases line up with TRBD1. V gave up 5 bases and J gave up 2 bases; unmatched junction bases: 5. The CDR3 runs to 15 residues. Germline CDR1 is MNHEY and CDR2 is SVGAGI. The CDR3 sequence is CASSPLTGGNQPQHF. Written as DNA, the CDR3 is TGTGCCAGCAGTCCCCTGACAGGGGGCAATCAGCCCCAGCATTTT.

By frequency in the sample, this clonotype is medium-sized. This sequence joins TRBV4-3 and TRBJ2-2; perhaps TRBD1 as D (6 bases). Trimming took 0 bases from V and 7 from J, leaving 9 bases between them. This CDR3 has 14 amino acids. Germline CDR1 is LGHNA and CDR2 is YSLEER. The chain's CDR3 is CASSQDRQDGELFF. The DNA of the CDR3 is TGCGCCAGCAGCCAAGATCGACAGGACGGGGAGCTGTTTTTT.

This clonotype is classed as medium-sized. The chain has TRBV2 and TRBJ2-1; 8 positions match TRBD2. The CDR3 has 13 amino acids. Germline V gene lookup returns CDR1 SNHLY and CDR2 FYNNEI. J lost 4 bases, V lost 4 bases, and 0 bases had no gene match. CDR3 in amino acids: CASSGLAYNEQFF. CDR3 sequence (DNA): TGTGCCAGCAGTGGACTAGCGTACAATGAGCAGTTCTTC.

This clonotype was seen a few times. The chain has TRBV20-1 and TRBJ2-7, with D perhaps matching TRBD1 (5 bases). Trimming stripped 3 bases from V and 0 bases from J, with 12 bases between. Per germline, CDR1 DFQATT and CDR2 SNEGSKA (reference sequence). The CDR3 has 14 residues. The CDR3: CSASWQGLSYEQYF. CDR3 bases: TGCAGTGCTAGTTGGCAGGGCCTCTCCTACGAGCAGTACTTC.

In its sample, this clonotype was seen many times. In DNA form, the CDR3 reads TGCAGCGGGAGGGGCACTAATGAAAAACTGTTTTTT. This gives the protein CSGRGTNEKLFF. The gene calls are TRBV29-1 and TRBJ1-4; D perhaps matches TRBD1 (5 bases). This CDR3 is 12 amino acids long. V was pared by 7 bases and J by 2 bases, with 8 bases between. Germline V gene data show CDR1 as SQVTM and CDR2 as ANQGSEA.

The chain has TRBV7-9 and TRBJ2-7; possibly TRBD2 for D (7 bases). Germline assignment: CDR1 SEHNR and CDR2 FQNEAQ (reference sequence). The CDR3 sequence is 16 residues long. V lost 5 bases to trimming and J lost 1 base, with 18 bases between them. For the CDR3, the DNA is TGTGCCAGCAGCCTCGAATCAGGGGACTATTCCTACGAGCAGTACTTC. Translating gives CASSLESGDYSYEQYF.

In its sample, this clonotype is medium-sized. This chain links TRBV5-1 with TRBJ1-2; the match to TRBD1 covers 8 bases. The J segment lost 4 bases and the V segment lost 4 bases, leaving 9 bases of the junction unmatched. Per the germline V gene, CDR1 is SGHRS and CDR2 is YFSETQ. The CDR3 length is 15 residues. The CDR3 protein is CASSQQTGDLYGYTF. The CDR3 DNA reads as TGCGCCAGCAGCCAACAGACAGGGGACCTCTATGGCTACACCTTC.

Sample share makes this clonotype medium-sized. V is TRBV20-1 and J is TRBJ2-7, with 12 bases that match TRBD2. The germline gives CDR1 DFQATT, CDR2 SNEGSKA (reference sequence). The CDR3 totals 17 residues. V shed 1 base, J shed 5 bases, and the junction held 12 bases outside the gene matches. The CDR3 is CSARGASGRADGNEQYF. In nucleotides, the CDR3 is TGCAGTGCTAGAGGCGCTAGCGGGAGGGCCGATGGGAACGAGCAGTACTTC.